This entry lists 5 T cell receptor beta chains sequenced from one sample in a study of blood T cell repertoires in COVID-19. Sequencing was performed with immunoSEQ multiplex PCR; in TCRdb, only in-frame clones are kept and a portion is missing. The repertoire holds tens of thousands of clones, with around 80% as singletons. The sequenced sample was peripheral blood. Every receptor here comes from a man aged 55 to 70 with active or convalescent COVID-19.

This clone was seen a few times. The V gene is TRBV7-9, the J gene TRBJ2-6; D gene ambiguous. CDR1 is SEHNR and CDR2 is FQNEAQ in the germline V gene (reference sequence). The CDR3 sequence is 17 residues long. V was shortened by 1 base and J by 0 bases, with 10 bases between the two germline ends. In DNA form, the CDR3 reads TGTGCCAGCAGCTTAGACGCCAGAGGCTCTGGGGCCAACGTCCTGACTTTC. It codes for CASSLDARGSGANVLTF.

The CDR3 bases are TGTGCCAGCAGCTTGTCCGGGACTAGCCTCGCAGATACGCAGTATTTT. Protein product: CASSLSGTSLADTQYF. This chain uses TRBV5-5 with TRBJ2-3, with TRBD2 identical over 9 bases. Germline CDR1 reads SGHKS; CDR2 reads YYEKEE (reference sequence). V lost 1 base, J lost 4 bases, and 7 bases stayed unmatched. The CDR3 has 16 residues.

The rearrangement joins TRBV6-5 to TRBJ2-3, with 10 bases fitting TRBD2. The CDR3 spans 15 residues. The V gene end was trimmed by 6 bases and the J gene end by 2 bases; junction bases not matched to a gene: 5. Germline V CDR1 and CDR2: MNHEY, SVGAGI. The CDR3 region is CASRPGTSATDTQYF. Here the CDR3 DNA reads TGTGCCAGCAGGCCCGGGACTAGCGCCACAGATACGCAGTATTTT.

This rearrangement joins TRBV6-6 to TRBJ1-1; 7 nucleotides align to TRBD1. This CDR3 is built from 12 residues. CDR1 MNHNY and CDR2 SVGAGI come from the germline V gene (reference sequence). V was clipped by 6 bases and J by 8 bases; unmatched bases: 6. This CDR3 reads CASRNDREEAFF. In DNA, the CDR3 is TGTGCCAGCAGGAACGACAGGGAGGAAGCTTTCTTT.

The rearrangement uses TRBV28 and TRBJ1-1; TRBD1 agrees at 8 bases. CDR3 size: 15 residues. Trimming removed 5 bases from V and 3 bases from J; junction bases left unmatched: 8. Germline V lookup: CDR1 MDHEN, CDR2 SYDVKM. The CDR3: CASSPPQGGYTEAFF. As DNA, the CDR3 is TGTGCCAGCAGTCCACCACAGGGGGGGTACACTGAAGCTTTCTTT.